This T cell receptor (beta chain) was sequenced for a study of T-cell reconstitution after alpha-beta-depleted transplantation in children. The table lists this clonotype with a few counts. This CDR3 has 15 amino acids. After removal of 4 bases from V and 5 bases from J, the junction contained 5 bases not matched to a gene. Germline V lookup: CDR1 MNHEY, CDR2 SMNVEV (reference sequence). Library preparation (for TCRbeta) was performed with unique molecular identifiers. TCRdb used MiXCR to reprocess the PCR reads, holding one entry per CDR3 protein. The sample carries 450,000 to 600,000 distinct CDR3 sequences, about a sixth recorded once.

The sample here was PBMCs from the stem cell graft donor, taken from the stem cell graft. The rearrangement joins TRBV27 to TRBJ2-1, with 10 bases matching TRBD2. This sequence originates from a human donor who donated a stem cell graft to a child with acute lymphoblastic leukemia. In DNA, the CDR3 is TGTGCCAGCAGTTGGTCAGGACTAGCGGACAATGAGCAGTTCTTC. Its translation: CASSWSGLADNEQFF.